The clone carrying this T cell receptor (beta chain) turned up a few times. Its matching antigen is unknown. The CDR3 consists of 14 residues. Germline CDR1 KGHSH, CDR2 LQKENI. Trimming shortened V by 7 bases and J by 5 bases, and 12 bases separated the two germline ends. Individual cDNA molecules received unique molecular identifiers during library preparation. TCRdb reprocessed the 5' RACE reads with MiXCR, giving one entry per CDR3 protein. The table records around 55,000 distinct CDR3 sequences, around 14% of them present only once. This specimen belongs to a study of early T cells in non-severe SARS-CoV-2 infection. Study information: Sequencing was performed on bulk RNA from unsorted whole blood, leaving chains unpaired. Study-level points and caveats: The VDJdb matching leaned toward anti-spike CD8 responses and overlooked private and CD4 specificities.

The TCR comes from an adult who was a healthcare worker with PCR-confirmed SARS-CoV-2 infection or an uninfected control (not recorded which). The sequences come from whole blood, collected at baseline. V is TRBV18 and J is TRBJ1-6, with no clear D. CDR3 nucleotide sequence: TGTGCCAGCTGTGAGGACCAGAATAATTCACCCCTCCACTTT. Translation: CASCEDQNNSPLHF.